The following is a TCR beta chain sequence with its context. Antigen: not known. Germline V CDR1 and CDR2: SGHDT, YYEEEE. With 1 base removed from V and 8 bases from J, the gap between germline ends came to 12 bases. The CDR3 has 13 amino acids. The source of the sample is a study of T cells after yellow fever vaccination. Via MiXCR, TCRdb re-called the 5' RACE reads, giving one row per CDR3 protein. Of 620,000 or so distinct CDR3 sequences in the sample, around 17% are singletons; the top ten hold roughly a sixth. Findings and caveats of the study: Although the secondary response was weaker, it peaked faster, at day 5 versus 15.

This TCR was sampled from a man between 18 and 29 years old who received the YFV17D yellow fever vaccine. This rearrangement joins TRBV5-6 to TRBJ1-2, with D perhaps TRBD1 (5 bases). The sample in question was PBMCs, obtained roughly 5 days after the first yellow fever vaccination. The CDR3 reads CASSLLQGLGYTF. The CDR3 DNA reads as TGTGCCAGCAGCTTGCTTCAGGGACTCGGCTACACCTTC.